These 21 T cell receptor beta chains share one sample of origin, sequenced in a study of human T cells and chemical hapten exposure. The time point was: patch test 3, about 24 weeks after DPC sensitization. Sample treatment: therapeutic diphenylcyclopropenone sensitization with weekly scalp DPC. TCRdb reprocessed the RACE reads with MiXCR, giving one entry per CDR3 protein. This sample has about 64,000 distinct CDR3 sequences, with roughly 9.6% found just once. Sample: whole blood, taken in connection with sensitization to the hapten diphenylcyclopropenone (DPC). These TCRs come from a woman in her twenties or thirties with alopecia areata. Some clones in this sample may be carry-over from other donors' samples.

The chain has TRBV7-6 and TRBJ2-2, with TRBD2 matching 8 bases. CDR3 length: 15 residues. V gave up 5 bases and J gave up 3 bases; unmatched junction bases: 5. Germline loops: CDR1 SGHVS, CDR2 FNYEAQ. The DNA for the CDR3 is TGTGCCAGCAGCGGCGGGGGGTTCTACACCGGGGAGCTGTTTTTT. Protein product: CASSGGGFYTGELFF.

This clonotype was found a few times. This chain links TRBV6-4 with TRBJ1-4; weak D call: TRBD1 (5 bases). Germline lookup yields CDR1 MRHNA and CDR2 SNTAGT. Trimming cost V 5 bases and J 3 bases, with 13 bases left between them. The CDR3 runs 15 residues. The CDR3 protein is CASSLNSGANEKLFF. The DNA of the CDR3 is TGTGCCAGCAGTCTGAACTCGGGGGCTAATGAAAAACTGTTTTTT.

The CDR3 sequence: CASSQESGTETQYF. CDR3 nucleotide sequence: TGTGCCAGCAGCCAAGAGTCAGGTACAGAGACCCAGTACTTC. This chain links TRBV4-2 with TRBJ2-5; no definite D call. The CDR3 consists of 14 residues. Trimming removed 0 bases at V and 4 bases at J, with 9 bases between. Looked up from germline, CDR1 is LGHNA and CDR2 is YNFKEQ.

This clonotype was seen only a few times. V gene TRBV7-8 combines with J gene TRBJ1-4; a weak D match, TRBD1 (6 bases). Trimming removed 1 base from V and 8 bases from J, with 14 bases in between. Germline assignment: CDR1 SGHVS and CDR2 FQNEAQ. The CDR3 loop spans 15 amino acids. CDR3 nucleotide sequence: TGTGCCAGCAGCTTAGTCGGGACATTGTCCGAAAAACTGTTTTTT. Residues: CASSLVGTLSEKLFF. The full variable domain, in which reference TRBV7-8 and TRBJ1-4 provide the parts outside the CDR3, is GAGVSQSPRYKVAKRGQDVALRCDPISGHVSLFWYQQALGQGPEFLTYFQNEAQLDKSGLPSDRFFAERPEGSVSTLKIQRTQQEDSAVYLCASSLVGTLSEKLFFGSGTQLSVL.

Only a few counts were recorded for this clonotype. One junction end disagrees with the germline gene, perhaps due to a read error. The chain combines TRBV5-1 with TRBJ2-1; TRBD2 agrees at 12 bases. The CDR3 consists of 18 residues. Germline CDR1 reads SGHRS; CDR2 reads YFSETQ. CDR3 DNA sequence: TGCGCCAGCAGCTTACTTACTAGCGGGGGGCCGCCTTACATTGAGCAGTTCTTC. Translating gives CASSLLTSGGPPYIEQFF. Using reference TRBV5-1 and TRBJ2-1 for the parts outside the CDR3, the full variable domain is KAGVTQTPRYLIKTRGQQVTLSCSPISGHRSVSWYQQTPGQGLQFLFEYFSETQRNKGNFPGRFSGRQFSNSRSEMNVSTLELGDSALYLCASSLLTSGGPPYIEQFFGPGTRLTVL.

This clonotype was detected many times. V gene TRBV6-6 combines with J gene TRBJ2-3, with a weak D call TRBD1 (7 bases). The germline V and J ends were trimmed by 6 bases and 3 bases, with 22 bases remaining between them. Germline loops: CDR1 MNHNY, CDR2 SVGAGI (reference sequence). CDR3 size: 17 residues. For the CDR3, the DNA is TGTGCCAGCAGATTACTATCCCAGGGGGGAGGAACAGATACGCAGTATTTT. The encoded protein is CASRLLSQGGGTDTQYF.

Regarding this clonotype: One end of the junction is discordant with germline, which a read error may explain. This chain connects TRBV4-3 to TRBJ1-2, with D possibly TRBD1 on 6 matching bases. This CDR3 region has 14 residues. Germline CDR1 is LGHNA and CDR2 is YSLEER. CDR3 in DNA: TGCGCCAGCAGTCAAGCCGTGGACAGCTATGGCTACACCTTC. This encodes CASSQAVDSYGYTF.

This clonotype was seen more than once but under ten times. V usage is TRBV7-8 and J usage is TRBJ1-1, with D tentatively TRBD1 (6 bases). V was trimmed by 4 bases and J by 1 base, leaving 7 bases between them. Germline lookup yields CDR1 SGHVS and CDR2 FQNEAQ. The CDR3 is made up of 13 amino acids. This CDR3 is CASSWGQNTEAFF. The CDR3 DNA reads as TGTGCCAGCAGCTGGGGACAGAACACTGAAGCTTTCTTT.

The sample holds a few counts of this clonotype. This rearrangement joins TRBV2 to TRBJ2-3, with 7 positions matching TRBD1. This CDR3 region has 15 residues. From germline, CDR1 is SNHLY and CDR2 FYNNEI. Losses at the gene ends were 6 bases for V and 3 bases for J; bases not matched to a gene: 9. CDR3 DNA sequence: TGTGCCAGCAGCGGGACAGCTAGCTGGACAGATACGCAGTATTTT. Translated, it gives CASSGTASWTDTQYF. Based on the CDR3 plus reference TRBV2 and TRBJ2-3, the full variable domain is EPEVTQTPSHQVTQMGQEVILRCVPISNHLYFYWYRQILGQKVEFLVSFYNNEISEKSEIFDDQFSVERPDGSNFTLKIRSTKLEDSAMYFCASSGTASWTDTQYFGPGTRLTVL.

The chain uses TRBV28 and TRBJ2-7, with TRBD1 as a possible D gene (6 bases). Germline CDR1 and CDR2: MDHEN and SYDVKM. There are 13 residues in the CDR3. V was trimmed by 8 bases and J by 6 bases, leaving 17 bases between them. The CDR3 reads CASRRPGQPEQYF. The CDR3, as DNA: TGTGCCAGCCGTCGTCCCGGACAGCCCGAGCAGTACTTC.

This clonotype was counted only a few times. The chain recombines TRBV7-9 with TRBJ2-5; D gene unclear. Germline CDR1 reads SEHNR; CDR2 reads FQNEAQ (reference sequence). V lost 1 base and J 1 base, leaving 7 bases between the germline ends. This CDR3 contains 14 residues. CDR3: CASSLGSIQETQYF. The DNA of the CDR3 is TGTGCCAGCAGCTTAGGGTCTATCCAAGAGACCCAGTACTTC.

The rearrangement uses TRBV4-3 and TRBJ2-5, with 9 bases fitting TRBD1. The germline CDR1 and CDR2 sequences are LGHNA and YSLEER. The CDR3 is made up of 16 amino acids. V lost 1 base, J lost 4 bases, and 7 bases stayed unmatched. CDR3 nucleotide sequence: TGCGCCAGCAGCCAAGGGGACAGGGTAGGACGAGAGACCCAGTACTTC. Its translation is CASSQGDRVGRETQYF.

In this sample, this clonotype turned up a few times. The CDR3 loop reads CASSRQGLNTEAFF. DNA of the CDR3: TGTGCCAGCAGCCGACAGGGATTGAACACTGAAGCTTTCTTT. The chain links TRBV4-2 to TRBJ1-1; 7 nucleotides agree with TRBD1. The CDR3 runs to 14 residues. Germline lookup yields CDR1 LGHNA and CDR2 YNFKEQ. The junction had 2 bases not matched to a gene; V was cut back by 4 bases and J by 0 bases.

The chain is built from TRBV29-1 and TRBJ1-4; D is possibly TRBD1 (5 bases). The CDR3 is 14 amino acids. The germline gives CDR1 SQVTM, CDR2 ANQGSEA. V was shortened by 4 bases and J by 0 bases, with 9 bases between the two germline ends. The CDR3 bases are TGCAGCGTTGGCGCAGGGCCAACTAATGAAAAACTGTTTTTT. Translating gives CSVGAGPTNEKLFF.

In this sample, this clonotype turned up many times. CDR3 sequence reads: CASSAGLLNTEAFF. The CDR3, as DNA: TGTGCCAGCAGCGCGGGACTCCTGAACACTGAAGCTTTCTTT. The rearrangement joins TRBV7-2 to TRBJ1-1, with a possible D match to TRBD1 (5 bases). CDR1 is SGHTA and CDR2 is FQGNSA in the germline V gene. This CDR3 has 14 amino acids. V shed 5 bases and J shed 0 bases, with 10 bases lying between them. Filled out from reference TRBV7-2 and TRBJ1-1, the complete variable domain reads GAGVSQSPSNKVTEKGKDVELRCDPISGHTALYWYRQSLGQGLEFLIYFQGNSAPDKSGLPSDRFSAERTGGSVSTLTIQRTQQEDSAVYLCASSAGLLNTEAFFGQGTRLTVV.

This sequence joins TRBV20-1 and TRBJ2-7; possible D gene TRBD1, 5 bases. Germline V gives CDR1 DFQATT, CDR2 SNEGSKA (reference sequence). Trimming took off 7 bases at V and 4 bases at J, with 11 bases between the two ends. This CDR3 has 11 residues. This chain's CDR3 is CSGLGEYEQYF. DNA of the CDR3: TGCAGTGGATTAGGGGAATACGAGCAGTACTTC.

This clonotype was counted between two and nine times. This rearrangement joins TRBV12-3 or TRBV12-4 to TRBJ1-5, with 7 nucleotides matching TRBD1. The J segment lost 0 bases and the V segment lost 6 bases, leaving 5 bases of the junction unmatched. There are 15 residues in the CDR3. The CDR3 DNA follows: TGTGCCAGCAGACCGACAGGGAGTAGCAATCAGCCCCAGCATTTT. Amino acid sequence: CASRPTGSSNQPQHF.

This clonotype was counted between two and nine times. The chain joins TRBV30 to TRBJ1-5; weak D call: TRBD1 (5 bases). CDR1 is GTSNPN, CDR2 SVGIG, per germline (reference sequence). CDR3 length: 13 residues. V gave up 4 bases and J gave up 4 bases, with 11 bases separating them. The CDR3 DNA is TGTGCCTGGAATAGGGGCCCGAATCAGCCCCAGCATTTT. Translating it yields CAWNRGPNQPQHF.

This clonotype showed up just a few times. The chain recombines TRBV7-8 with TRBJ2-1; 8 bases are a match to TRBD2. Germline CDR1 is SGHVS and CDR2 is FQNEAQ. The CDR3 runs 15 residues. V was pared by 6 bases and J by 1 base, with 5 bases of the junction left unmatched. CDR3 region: CASRLSGDSYNEQFF. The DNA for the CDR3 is TGTGCCAGCAGACTTAGCGGGGATTCCTACAATGAGCAGTTCTTC.

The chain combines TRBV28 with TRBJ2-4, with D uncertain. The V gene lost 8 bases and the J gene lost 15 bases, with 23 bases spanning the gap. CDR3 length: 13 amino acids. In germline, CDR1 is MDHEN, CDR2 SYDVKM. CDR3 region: CASLKAANRSPYF. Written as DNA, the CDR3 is TGTGCCAGCCTCAAGGCCGCAAATAGATCCCCGTACTTC. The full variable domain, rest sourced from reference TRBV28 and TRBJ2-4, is DVKVTQSSRYLVKRTGEKVFLECVQDMDHENMFWYRQDPGLGLRLIYFSYDVKMKEKGDIPEGYSVSREKKERFSLILESASTNQTSMYLCASLKAANRSPYFGAGTRLSVL.

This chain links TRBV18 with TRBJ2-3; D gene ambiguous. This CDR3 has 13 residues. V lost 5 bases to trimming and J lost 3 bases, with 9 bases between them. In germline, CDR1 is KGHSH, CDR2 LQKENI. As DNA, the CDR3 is TGTGCCAGCTCAGAGGACCAAACAGATACGCAGTATTTT. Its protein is CASSEDQTDTQYF.